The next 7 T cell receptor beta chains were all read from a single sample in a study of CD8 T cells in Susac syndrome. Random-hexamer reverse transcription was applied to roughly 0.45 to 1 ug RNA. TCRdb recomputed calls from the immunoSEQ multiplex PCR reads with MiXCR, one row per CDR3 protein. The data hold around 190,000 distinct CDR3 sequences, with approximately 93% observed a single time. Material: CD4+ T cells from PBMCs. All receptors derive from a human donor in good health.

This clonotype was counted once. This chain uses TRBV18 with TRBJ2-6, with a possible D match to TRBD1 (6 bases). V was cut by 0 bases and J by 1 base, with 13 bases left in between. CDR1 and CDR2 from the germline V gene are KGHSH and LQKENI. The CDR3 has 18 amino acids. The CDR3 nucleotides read TGTGCCAGCTCACCACCGGGGCAGGGGTTGTCTGGGGCCAACGTCCTGACTTTC. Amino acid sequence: CASSPPGQGLSGANVLTF.

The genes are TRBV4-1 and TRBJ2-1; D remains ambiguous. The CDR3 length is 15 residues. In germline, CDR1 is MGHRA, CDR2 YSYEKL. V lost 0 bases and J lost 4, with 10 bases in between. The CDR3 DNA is TGCGCCAGCAGCCAAGATCCGACGGCTTACAATGAGCAGTTCTTC. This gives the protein CASSQDPTAYNEQFF.

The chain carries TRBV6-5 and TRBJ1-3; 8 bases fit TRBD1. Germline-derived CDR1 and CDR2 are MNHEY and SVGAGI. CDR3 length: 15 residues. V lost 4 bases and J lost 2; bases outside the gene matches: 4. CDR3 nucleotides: TGTGCCAGCAGTTTGTCAGGGGGCCCTGGAAACACCATATATTTT. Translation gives CASSLSGGPGNTIYF.

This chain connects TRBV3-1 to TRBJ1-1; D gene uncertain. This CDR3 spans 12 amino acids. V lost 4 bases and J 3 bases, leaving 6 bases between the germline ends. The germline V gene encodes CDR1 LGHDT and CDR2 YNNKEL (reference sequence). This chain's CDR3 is CASSRRDTEAFF. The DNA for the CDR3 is TGTGCCAGCAGCCGCCGGGACACTGAAGCTTTCTTT.

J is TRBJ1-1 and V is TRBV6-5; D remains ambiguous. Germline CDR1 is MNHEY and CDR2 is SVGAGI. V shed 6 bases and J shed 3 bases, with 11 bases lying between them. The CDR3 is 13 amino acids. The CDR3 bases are TGTGCCAGCAGGAAACTTCACCACACTGAAGCTTTCTTT. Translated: CASRKLHHTEAFF.

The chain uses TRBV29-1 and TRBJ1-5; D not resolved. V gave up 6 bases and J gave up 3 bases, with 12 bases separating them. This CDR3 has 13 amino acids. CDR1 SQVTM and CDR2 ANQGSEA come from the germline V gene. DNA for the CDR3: TGCAGCGTCTCATTCGCCACCAATCAGCCCCAGCATTTT. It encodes CSVSFATNQPQHF. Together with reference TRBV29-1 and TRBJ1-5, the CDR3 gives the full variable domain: SAVISQKPSRDICQRGTSLTIQCQVDSQVTMMFWYRQQPGQSLTLIATANQGSEATYESGFVIDKFPISRPNLTFSTLTVSNMSPEDSSIYLCSVSFATNQPQHFGDGTRLSIL.

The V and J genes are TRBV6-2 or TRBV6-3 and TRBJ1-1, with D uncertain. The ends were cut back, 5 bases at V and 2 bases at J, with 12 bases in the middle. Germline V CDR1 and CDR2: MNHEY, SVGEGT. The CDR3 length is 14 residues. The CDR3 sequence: CASSHSTSNTEAFF. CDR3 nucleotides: TGTGCCAGCAGTCATTCGACAAGTAACACTGAAGCTTTCTTT.